What follows are 21 T cell receptor beta chains derived from one specimen sequenced in a study of blood T cell repertoires in COVID-19. Here immunoSEQ multiplex PCR was the method, and the copy in TCRdb shows in-frame clones only, minus some. This sample has about 160,000 clones, with approximately 90% found just once. What was sequenced was peripheral blood. The receptor source for this set is a woman between 65 and 79 years old with COVID-19, enrolled during active disease.

The V call is TRBV30, the J call TRBJ1-6; TRBD1 agrees at 9 bases. With 5 bases clipped from V and 9 bases from J, the junction kept 8 bases outside the gene matches. CDR1 and CDR2 (germline): GTSNPN, SVGIG (reference sequence). This CDR3 has 14 amino acids. CDR3 region: CAWCPGQGISPLHF. In DNA, the CDR3 is TGTGCCTGGTGTCCGGGACAGGGAATTTCACCCCTCCACTTT.

V and J are TRBV6-2 or TRBV6-3 and TRBJ1-2, with a tentative D call TRBD1 (6 bases). Trimming pared 4 bases from V and 4 bases from J, leaving 16 bases between. Germline assignment: CDR1 MNHEY and CDR2 SVGEGT. The CDR3 length is 15 residues. CDR3 protein: CASSSGQPGLYGYTF. The CDR3 DNA reads as TGTGCCAGCAGTTCAGGACAGCCGGGGCTCTATGGCTACACCTTC.

This clone was seen just once. This chain connects TRBV7-3 to TRBJ1-3; D call uncertain. CDR1 is SGHTA, CDR2 FQGTGA, per germline. There are 15 residues in the CDR3. V lost 5 bases to trimming and J lost 4 bases, with 15 bases between them. CDR3: CASSKSGESGNTIYF. Here the CDR3 DNA reads TGTGCCAGCAGCAAGAGCGGGGAGAGCGGAAACACCATATATTTT.

V is TRBV6-6 and J is TRBJ2-2; weak D call: TRBD2 (6 bases). V lost 0 bases to trimming and J lost 1 base, with 9 bases between them. This CDR3 comprises 16 residues. The germline V gene encodes CDR1 MNHNY and CDR2 SVGAGI (reference sequence). The CDR3, as DNA: TGTGCCAGCAGTTACTCGAAGGGAGGGAACACCGGGGAGCTGTTTTTT. It is translated as CASSYSKGGNTGELFF.

The chain recombines TRBV7-3 with TRBJ2-1; D perhaps matches TRBD1 (5 bases). The CDR3 totals 15 residues. In germline, CDR1 is SGHTA, CDR2 FQGTGA. V was pared by 2 bases and J by 6 bases, with 14 bases between. CDR3 sequence (DNA): TGTGCCAGCAGCTTAGCGGCAGTTAGGGGCAATGAGCAGTTCTTC. This translates into CASSLAAVRGNEQFF.

The chain joins TRBV2 to TRBJ2-6; a weak D match, TRBD1 (5 bases). Germline assignment: CDR1 SNHLY and CDR2 FYNNEI. The CDR3 runs 15 residues. Deletions cut 4 bases from V and 2 bases from J, with 9 bases between. In nucleotides, the CDR3 is TGTGCCAGCAGTGTTAGCAGGGCTGGGGCCAACGTCCTGACTTTC. It encodes CASSVSRAGANVLTF.

This clone appeared a single time. V and J are TRBV11-3 and TRBJ2-5, with 7 bases lining up with TRBD1. The CDR3 extends over 13 amino acids. Trimming cost V 5 bases and J 2 bases; bases outside gene matches: 2. Germline CDR1 SGHNT, CDR2 YENEEA. In nucleotides, the CDR3 is TGTGCCAGCAGCCCGGGACAGCAAGAGACCCAGTACTTC. Amino acids: CASSPGQQETQYF.

The rearrangement links TRBV5-5 to TRBJ1-1; D unresolved. The length of the CDR3 is 14 residues. Trimming left V 2 bases short and J 2 bases short, with 10 bases between. CDR1 is SGHKS, CDR2 YYEKEE, per germline (reference sequence). As DNA, the CDR3 is TGTGCCAGCAGCTTAGTTCCAGATAACACTGAAGCTTTCTTT. Its protein is CASSLVPDNTEAFF.

The gene calls are TRBV20-1 and TRBJ2-7, with D perhaps TRBD2 (6 bases). CDR3 length: 16 residues. Germline CDR1 reads DFQATT; CDR2 reads SNEGSKA (reference sequence). V was pared by 3 bases and J by 2 bases, with 20 bases between. CDR3 nucleotides: TGCAGTGCTAGTCCTCCACTAGCAGCCGTGCCCTACGAGCAGTACTTC. It specifies CSASPPLAAVPYEQYF.

The chain couples TRBV18 to TRBJ1-1; D might be TRBD1 (6 bases). This CDR3 comprises 16 residues. Deletions cut 6 bases from V and 1 base from J, with 18 bases between. Germline CDR1 reads KGHSH; CDR2 reads LQKENI. CDR3 DNA sequence: TGTGCCAGCTCGGCGAACAGGGCAATAACGAACACTGAAGCTTTCTTT. It translates to CASSANRAITNTEAFF. Full variable domain (rest looked up from reference TRBV18 and TRBJ1-1): NAGVMQNPRHLVRRRGQEARLRCSPMKGHSHVYWYRQLPEEGLKFMVYLQKENIIDESGMPKERFSAEFPKEGPSILRIQQVVRGDSAAYFCASSANRAITNTEAFFGQGTRLTVV.

This clone was recorded only once. The chain recombines TRBV6-4 with TRBJ1-1, with 7 bases identical to TRBD1. The germline CDR1 and CDR2 sequences are MRHNA and SNTAGT. Unmatched junction bases numbered 7, after V lost 6 bases and J lost 12 bases. This CDR3 comprises 11 residues. The CDR3 loop is CASRDQGGSFF. CDR3 nucleotide sequence: TGTGCCAGCAGAGATCAAGGGGGCTCTTTCTTT.

The chain links TRBV5-1 to TRBJ2-7, with a weak D call TRBD1 (6 bases). V dropped 2 bases and J dropped 5 bases, with 20 bases sitting between them. CDR3 length: 16 amino acids. The germline CDR1 and CDR2 sequences are SGHRS and YFSETQ. The CDR3 reads CASSFGQGSPKHEQYF. In DNA form, the CDR3 reads TGCGCCAGCAGCTTCGGGCAGGGGTCCCCTAAGCACGAGCAGTACTTC.

The chain uses TRBV6-2 or TRBV6-3 and TRBJ2-1, with 7 bases fitting TRBD1. CDR3 length equals 16 residues. V shed 5 bases, J shed 4 bases, and the junction held 11 bases outside the gene matches. Looked up from germline, CDR1 is MNHEY and CDR2 is SVGEGT. CDR3 amino acids: CASSQTGTARYNEQFF. The CDR3 bases are TGTGCCAGCAGTCAGACCGGGACAGCCAGGTACAATGAGCAGTTCTTC.

This chain uses TRBV2 with TRBJ1-4, with D unresolved. This CDR3 comprises 12 residues. Germline CDR1 and CDR2: SNHLY and FYNNEI. V lost 6 bases, J lost 4 bases, and 6 bases lay in between. In DNA, the CDR3 is TGTGCCAGCAGAGTCGGTAATGAAAAACTGTTTTTT. Translation gives CASRVGNEKLFF.

The chain couples TRBV5-1 to TRBJ2-2; D might be TRBD1 (6 bases). Trimming pared 0 bases from V and 6 bases from J, leaving 9 bases between. The CDR3 has 14 residues. CDR1 and CDR2 (germline): SGHRS, YFSETQ. In DNA, the CDR3 is TGCGCCAGCAGCTTGGTAACAGGGCCCGGGGAGCTGTTTTTT. Its protein product is CASSLVTGPGELFF.

The CDR3 sequence: CASSLNSGENTEAFF. In DNA, the CDR3 is TGCGCCAGCAGCTTGAACTCGGGGGAGAACACTGAAGCTTTCTTT. This chain connects TRBV5-1 to TRBJ1-1, with a possible D match to TRBD1 (5 bases). Trimming took 1 base from V and 1 from J, leaving 11 bases between them. The CDR3 spans 15 residues. CDR1 is SGHRS and CDR2 is YFSETQ in the germline V gene.

The gene calls are TRBV3-1 (or the pseudogene TRBV3-2) and TRBJ2-7; perhaps TRBD1 as D (5 bases). Germline lookup yields CDR1 LGHDT and CDR2 YNNKEL (reference sequence). Trimming pared 3 bases from V and 5 bases from J, leaving 11 bases between. The CDR3 totals 13 residues. CDR3 sequence: CASSHGAPNEQYF. The CDR3 DNA follows: TGTGCCAGCAGCCATGGGGCCCCCAACGAGCAGTACTTC.

This clone was seen only a few times. The chain is built from TRBV5-1 and TRBJ1-2, with D unresolved. CDR1 is SGHRS and CDR2 is YFSETQ in the germline V gene. V lost 3 bases and J 2 bases, leaving 17 bases between the germline ends. The CDR3 loop spans 16 amino acids. CDR3 protein: CASSSGSITENYGYTF. DNA for the CDR3: TGCGCCAGCAGCTCGGGTAGTATCACCGAAAACTATGGCTACACCTTC.

The chain couples TRBV6-2 or TRBV6-3 to TRBJ1-6; D gene unclear. V was cut by 5 bases and J by 0 bases, with 8 bases left in between. The germline V gene encodes CDR1 MNHEY and CDR2 SVGEGT. The CDR3 sequence is 15 residues long. The CDR3 spells CASSRWSSYNSPLHF. In nucleotides, the CDR3 is TGTGCCAGCAGTCGCTGGAGCTCCTATAATTCACCCCTCCACTTT.

In this sample, this clone turned up a few times. The chain joins TRBV10-1 to TRBJ2-3, with D perhaps TRBD1 (6 bases). The CDR3 is 15 residues long. Deletions cut 6 bases from V and 6 bases from J, with 19 bases between. CDR1 is WNHNN, CDR2 SYGVQD, per germline (reference sequence). CDR3 amino acids: CASSRDIARLDTQYF. The CDR3 coding sequence is TGCGCCAGCAGCCGGGACATCGCTCGGCTGGATACGCAGTATTTT.

V and J are TRBV20-1 and TRBJ2-5; 7 bases line up with TRBD2. Germline-derived CDR1 and CDR2 are DFQATT and SNEGSKA (reference sequence). CDR3 length: 12 amino acids. Trimming took 3 bases from V and 5 from J; bases not matched to a gene: 3. The CDR3 nucleotides read TGCAGTGCTAGTCCCGGGGGGGAGACCCAGTACTTC. It codes for CSASPGGETQYF.